Presented here are 13 T cell receptor beta chains from one specimen sequenced in a study of beta chain features in type 1 diabetes. Expressed TCRB transcripts were sequenced because the entire RNA isolate underwent reverse transcription. Some clones are missing from TCRdb's copy, which holds only in-frame ones; the method was immunoSEQ multiplex PCR. Seen here are 500,000 to 700,000 clones, about 14% observed once, and the top ten hold 0.09% to 0.095%. Sequenced sample: naive CD4+ T cells from blood. The receptors were sampled from a young man in good health.

The chain is built from TRBV5-4 and TRBJ2-2; D is uncertain. The CDR3 is 15 amino acids. Looked up from germline, CDR1 is SGHNT and CDR2 is YYREEE (reference sequence). The V end lost 2 bases, the J end lost 3 bases, and 11 bases lay between the germline ends. CDR3 sequence (DNA): TGTGCCAGCAGCTTAAGTCTTGGGGACACCGGGGAGCTGTTTTTT. Its translation: CASSLSLGDTGELFF.

This clone was detected many times. The V call is TRBV7-3, the J call TRBJ2-3; D remains ambiguous. Trimming stripped 5 bases from V and 1 base from J, with 7 bases between. There are 13 residues in the CDR3. Germline-derived CDR1 and CDR2 are SGHTA and FQGTGA. The CDR3 nucleotides read TGTGCCAGCAGCCGCCTCGGCACAGATACGCAGTATTTT. This codes for CASSRLGTDTQYF.

This clone was seen a few times. V usage is TRBV11-2 and J usage is TRBJ2-2; D remains unclear. Per the germline V gene, CDR1 is SGHAT and CDR2 is FQNNGV. The CDR3 length is 17 residues. V was clipped by 1 base and J by 6 bases, with 18 bases between them. The chain's CDR3 is CASSLGLWGKGPGELFF. The DNA for the CDR3 is TGTGCCAGCAGCTTAGGCCTATGGGGTAAAGGCCCCGGGGAGCTGTTTTTT. Full variable domain (outside the CDR3, taken from reference TRBV11-2 and TRBJ2-2): EAGVAQSPRYKIIEKRQSVAFWCNPISGHATLYWYQQILGQGPKLLIQFQNNGVVDDSQLPKDRFSAERLKGVDSTLKIQPAKLEDSAVYLCASSLGLWGKGPGELFFGEGSRLTVL.

This clone turned up a few times. The chain is built from TRBV6-6 and TRBJ2-5; D is uncertain. Germline V CDR1 and CDR2: MNHNY, SVGAGI (reference sequence). This CDR3 contains 14 residues. Trimming removed 0 bases at V and 3 bases at J, with 8 bases between. Here the CDR3 reads CASSYSGREETQYF. Here the CDR3 DNA reads TGTGCCAGCAGTTACTCCGGCCGGGAAGAGACCCAGTACTTC.

The chain couples TRBV30 to TRBJ1-1; D might be TRBD1 (5 bases). The CDR3 contains 13 residues. Trimming pared 5 bases from V and 2 bases from J, leaving 12 bases between. CDR1 and CDR2 (germline): GTSNPN, SVGIG (reference sequence). The CDR3 loop reads CAWCGTGNTEAFF. CDR3 nucleotide sequence: TGTGCCTGGTGTGGGACGGGAAACACTGAAGCTTTCTTT.

This clone has a handful of counts. V and J are TRBV28 and TRBJ2-5, with a tentative D call TRBD1 (6 bases). Germline loops: CDR1 MDHEN, CDR2 SYDVKM. CDR3 length: 14 residues. Trimming removed 5 bases from V and 2 bases from J, with 12 bases in between. CDR3 region: CASSITDRQETQYF. In DNA form, the CDR3 reads TGTGCCAGCAGTATAACCGACAGGCAAGAGACCCAGTACTTC. Full variable domain (rest looked up from reference TRBV28 and TRBJ2-5): DVKVTQSSRYLVKRTGEKVFLECVQDMDHENMFWYRQDPGLGLRLIYFSYDVKMKEKGDIPEGYSVSREKKERFSLILESASTNQTSMYLCASSITDRQETQYFGPGTRLLVL.

The chain employs TRBV5-4 and TRBJ2-2, with TRBD1 matching over 10 bases. This CDR3 has 16 residues. CDR1 and CDR2 (germline): SGHNT, YYREEE (reference sequence). V was pared by 4 bases and J by 10 bases, with 13 bases of the junction left unmatched. The CDR3 spells CASSVGQGLNQAELFF. CDR3 in DNA: TGTGCCAGCAGCGTGGGACAGGGGTTAAATCAAGCGGAGCTGTTTTTT.

This clone was counted between two and nine times. V and J are TRBV5-1 and TRBJ1-1; TRBD1 might be the D (5 bases). CDR3 size: 15 residues. Germline CDR1 SGHRS, CDR2 YFSETQ. V lost 4 bases to trimming and J lost 1 base, with 14 bases between them. CDR3 in DNA: TGCGCCAGCAGCGAGTCGGGACGGACGAACACTGAAGCTTTCTTT. Translating it yields CASSESGRTNTEAFF. Full variable domain (remainder filled in from reference TRBV5-1 and TRBJ1-1): KAGVTQTPRYLIKTRGQQVTLSCSPISGHRSVSWYQQTPGQGLQFLFEYFSETQRNKGNFPGRFSGRQFSNSRSEMNVSTLELGDSALYLCASSESGRTNTEAFFGQGTRLTVV.

The genes are TRBV15 and TRBJ2-5; D is unresolved. The CDR3 sequence is 14 residues long. The V end was cut by 3 bases, the J end by 2 bases, with 10 bases between. The germline V gene encodes CDR1 LNHNV and CDR2 YYDKDF (reference sequence). As DNA, the CDR3 is TGTGCCACCAGCAGTCCCCATCCTCAAGAGACCCAGTACTTC. Translating gives CATSSPHPQETQYF. Supplemented by reference TRBV15 and TRBJ2-5, the full variable domain reads DAMVIQNPRYQVTQFGKPVTLSCSQTLNHNVMYWYQQKSSQAPKLLFHYYDKDFNNEADTPDNFQSRRPNTSFCFLDIRSPGLGDTAMYLCATSSPHPQETQYFGPGTRLLVL.

This clone was detected only a few times. The chain links TRBV6-5 to TRBJ2-7; 7 bases are a match to TRBD1. The germline gives CDR1 MNHEY, CDR2 SVGAGI. The CDR3 contains 14 residues. J gave up 4 bases and V 6 bases, and 9 bases lay outside the gene matches. As DNA, the CDR3 is TGTGCCAGCAGCCGCTCGGGACAGCTATACGAGCAGTACTTC. It encodes CASSRSGQLYEQYF.

The gene calls are TRBV28 and TRBJ1-2; D is unclear. Germline values: CDR1 MDHEN, CDR2 SYDVKM. CDR3 length: 13 residues. V dropped 8 bases and J dropped 4 bases, with 14 bases sitting between them. In DNA form, the CDR3 reads TGTGCCAGCGGGATGGAGAAGGGCTATGGCTACACCTTC. Translated, it gives CASGMEKGYGYTF.

This chain uses TRBV28 with TRBJ1-1; no clear D gene. Trimming pared 8 bases from V and 0 bases from J, leaving 13 bases between. This CDR3 spans 14 amino acids. Germline V gene lookup returns CDR1 MDHEN and CDR2 SYDVKM. In DNA, the CDR3 is TGTGCCAGCGGGAGGACGGAGATGAACACTGAAGCTTTCTTT. It encodes CASGRTEMNTEAFF. The entire variable domain, with the rest obtained from reference TRBV28 and TRBJ1-1, is as follows: DVKVTQSSRYLVKRTGEKVFLECVQDMDHENMFWYRQDPGLGLRLIYFSYDVKMKEKGDIPEGYSVSREKKERFSLILESASTNQTSMYLCASGRTEMNTEAFFGQGTRLTVV.

To note about this clone: Other DNA sequences within the sample encode an identical CDR3. V gene TRBV20-1 combines with J gene TRBJ1-2, with 8 bases identical to TRBD1. The CDR3 totals 11 residues. The germline V gene has CDR1 DFQATT and CDR2 SNEGSKA (reference sequence). V shed 6 bases, J shed 7 bases, and the junction held 4 bases outside the gene matches. CDR3 loop: CSATTGAGYTF. In DNA form, the CDR3 reads TGCAGTGCCACGACAGGGGCTGGCTACACCTTC.